This TCR beta chain stems from a study of blood T cell repertoires in COVID-19 (TCRdb year 2020). About the investigation overall: Collaborator samples came from the United States, Italy and Spain and covered acute and convalescent phases of COVID-19. Samples came from the ongoing ImmuneRACE study (first 160 participants) plus 1,254 subjects from 6 global collaborators. The material from the prospective study consisted of cDNA or gDNA derived from T cells, B-cell-depleted T cells, or PBMCs. A de-identified subject ID, COVID-19 status, age in years and sex were almost always included in the sample metadata. A freely available public database, intended as a resource for researchers studying the immune response to SARS-CoV-2, is where the repertoires were released. Subjects who had been exposed to COVID-19, were actively infected with it, or had recovered from it provided the deeply sampled blood TCRbeta repertoires that made up the dataset. HLA class I and class II types, where available, came from metadata supplied by the sample provider rather than from assay-based typing. On the study overall, not on this receptor specifically: Clinical and demographic metadata were provided uncurated, with the amount varying by source and participant.

The collaborating institutions used their own protocols to collect whole blood in K2EDTA tubes. For TCRbeta analysis, collaborators shipped samples as frozen whole blood, isolated PBMCs, or DNA extracted from either of those sample types. As encoded in the germline V gene (reference sequence), CDR1 is MNHNY while CDR2 is SVGAGI. For this chain, trimming is 5 bases at the V end and 4 bases at the J end, and the number of junction bases without a gene match is 7. The CDR3 measures 14 amino acids from cysteine to phenylalanine. Only the CDR3 portion is preserved as DNA: 42 bases, with reading frame beginning at the first base. The immunoSEQ Assay, a bias-controlled multiplex PCR, was used to amplify TCRbeta CDR3 regions from genomic DNA. Per the authors' processing: The number of nucleated cells in each sample was estimated by amplification of reference gene primers within the assay. Sequence reads were collapsed and filtered to measure the absolute abundance of every unique TCRbeta CDR3 rearrangement. Productive Simpson clonality was computed per sample as the square root of Simpson's diversity index over productive rearrangements. Held by TCRdb, this immuneACCESS table contains in-frame sequences only and omits some clones. Under half of the omission traces to an unresolved V gene where checked; the cause of the rest is unknown. The V and J calls and clone size were taken over from that table, and D and trimming were inferred from the DNA. The sample records around 120,000 clones, more than 60% of which are singletons. Clones ranked in the top ten supply 2% to 2.5% of the sample.

This clone was picked up a small number of times. The antigen it recognizes is unknown. There are no base qualities to consult, and no much larger clone falls within one base. The sequence was obtained from a man aged 70-80 years with acute or convalescent COVID-19. Sequenced sample: peripheral blood. The chain is made from TRBV6-6 and TRBJ1-2; the central 7 bases match TRBD1. The nucleotide sequence is given as TGTGCCAGCAGTAAGGAAACAGGGGTCTATGGCTACACCTTC. Its translation is CASSKETGVYGYTF.